This T cell receptor beta chain originates from a study of blood T cell repertoires in COVID-19. Study in general: Samples taken during acute and convalescent COVID-19 were collected in the United States, Italy and Spain.

Seattle researchers signed up patients amid active infection and tracked them longitudinally. Original processing methods: Researchers report that nucleated cell counts were estimated from reference gene primer amplification. Clones were sequenced by immunoSEQ multiplex PCR, and TCRdb holds only the in-frame ones, with some missing. V and J calls plus clone size are reproduced from that table; the DNA served to infer D and trimming. Here the sample spans roughly 150,000 clones, 75% to 85% being singletons. Sequencing used peripheral blood. The sequence derives from a woman aged 55-69 years with COVID-19, enrolled during active disease.

The CDR3 nucleotides read TGCCTTAGGGGCGGCTACGAGCAGTACTTC. Protein product: CLRGGYEQYF. This rearrangement joins TRBV4-3 to TRBJ2-7, with a weak D call TRBD1 (5 bases). CDR1 and CDR2 from the germline V gene are LGHNA and YSLEER. The CDR3 runs 10 residues.